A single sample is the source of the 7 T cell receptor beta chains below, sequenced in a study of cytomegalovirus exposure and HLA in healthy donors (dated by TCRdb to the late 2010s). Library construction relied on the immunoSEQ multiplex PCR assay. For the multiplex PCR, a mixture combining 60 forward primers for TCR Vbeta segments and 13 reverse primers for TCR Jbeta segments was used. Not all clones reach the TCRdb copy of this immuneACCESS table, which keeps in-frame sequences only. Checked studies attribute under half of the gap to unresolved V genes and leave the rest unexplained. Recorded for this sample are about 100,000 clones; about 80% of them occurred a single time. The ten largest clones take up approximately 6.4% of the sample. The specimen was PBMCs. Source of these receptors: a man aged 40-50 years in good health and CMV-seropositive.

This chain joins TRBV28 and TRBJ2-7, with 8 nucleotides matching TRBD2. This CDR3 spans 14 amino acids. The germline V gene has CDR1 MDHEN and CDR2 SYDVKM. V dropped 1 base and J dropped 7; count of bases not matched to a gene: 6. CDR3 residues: CASSLYQREKEQYF. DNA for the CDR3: TGTGCCAGCAGTTTATACCAGCGGGAGAAGGAGCAGTACTTC.

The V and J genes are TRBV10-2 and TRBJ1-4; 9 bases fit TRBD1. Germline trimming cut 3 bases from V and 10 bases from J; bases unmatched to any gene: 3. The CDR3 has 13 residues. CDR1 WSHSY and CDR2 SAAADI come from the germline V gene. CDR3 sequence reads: CASSEQGAGKLFF. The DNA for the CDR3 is TGCGCCAGCAGTGAACAGGGGGCAGGAAAACTGTTTTTT.

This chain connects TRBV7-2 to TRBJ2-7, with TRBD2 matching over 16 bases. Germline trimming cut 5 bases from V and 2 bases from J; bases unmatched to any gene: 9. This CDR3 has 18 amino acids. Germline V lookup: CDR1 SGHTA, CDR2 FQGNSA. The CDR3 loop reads CASSAKGLAGGGPYEQYF. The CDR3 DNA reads TGTGCCAGCAGCGCTAAGGGACTAGCGGGAGGGGGGCCCTACGAGCAGTACTTC. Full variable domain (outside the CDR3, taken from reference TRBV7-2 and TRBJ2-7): GAGVSQSPSNKVTEKGKDVELRCDPISGHTALYWYRQSLGQGLEFLIYFQGNSAPDKSGLPSDRFSAERTGGSVSTLTIQRTQQEDSAVYLCASSAKGLAGGGPYEQYFGPGTRLTVT.

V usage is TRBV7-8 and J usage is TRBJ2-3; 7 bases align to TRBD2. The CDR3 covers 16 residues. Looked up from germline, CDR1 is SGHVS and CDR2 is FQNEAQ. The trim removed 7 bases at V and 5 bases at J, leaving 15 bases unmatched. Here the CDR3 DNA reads TGTGCCAGCACCCCGCCACTAGCGAGCCCTGGAGATACGCAGTATTTT. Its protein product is CASTPPLASPGDTQYF.

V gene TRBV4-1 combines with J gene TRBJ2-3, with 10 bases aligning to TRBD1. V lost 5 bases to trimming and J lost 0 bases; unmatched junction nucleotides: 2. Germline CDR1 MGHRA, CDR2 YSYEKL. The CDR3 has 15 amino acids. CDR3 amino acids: CASSMDRGSTDTQYF. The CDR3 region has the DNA TGCGCCAGCAGCATGGACAGGGGGAGCACAGATACGCAGTATTTT.

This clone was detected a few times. The DNA for the CDR3 is TGTGCCAGTAGTATGAGGTCTTCGGGGCCCCAGCATTTT. It codes for CASSMRSSGPQHF. The genes are TRBV19 and TRBJ1-5; D unclear. CDR3 length equals 13 residues. The germline V and J ends were trimmed by 3 bases and 9 bases, with 12 bases remaining between them. Germline CDR1 and CDR2: LNHDA and SQIVND (reference sequence). Looking up the rest from reference TRBV19 and TRBJ1-5 gives the full variable domain: DGGITQSPKYLFRKEGQNVTLSCEQNLNHDAMYWYRQDPGQGLRLIYYSQIVNDFQKGDIAEGYSVSREKKESFPLTVTSAQKNPTAFYLCASSMRSSGPQHFGDGTRLSIL.

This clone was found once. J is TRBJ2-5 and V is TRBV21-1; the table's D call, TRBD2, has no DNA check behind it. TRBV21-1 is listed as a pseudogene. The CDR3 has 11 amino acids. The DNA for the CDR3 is TGTGCCCGCGGGTTGGGAGAGACCCAGTACTTC. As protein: CARGLGETQYF.